Each of the 28 T cell receptor beta chains below was sequenced from the same sample in a study of tumor-infiltrating lymphocytes in primary liver carcinoma. RNA was extracted from whole blood without cell sorting, alongside germline DNA. Using a constant-region primer together with ProtoScript II reverse transcriptase, TCR beta cDNA was made from roughly 500 ng of total RNA. TCR beta libraries came from three nested multiplex PCR rounds using slightly modified ARM-PCR. Forward primers for TRBV1-TRBV30 and a C-beta reverse primer served the first two PCR rounds, at approximately 10 cycles each. TCRdb used MiXCR to reprocess the multiplex PCR reads, holding one entry per CDR3 protein. Of 320,000 or so distinct CDR3 sequences in the sample, 55% to 65% were seen once. What was sequenced was peripheral blood. All receptors derive from a man in his forties with primary liver carcinoma and hepatitis B virus infection.

This chain joins TRBV6-5 and TRBJ2-3; the D is unclear. The J call may be incorrect, as the DNA end agrees better with TRBJ1-5. CDR3 length: 16 residues. CDR1 and CDR2 (germline): MNHEY, SVGAGI. The CDR3 DNA follows: TGTGCCAGCAGGAAAACCTTACTGGGGAGCACAGTTACGCAGCATTTT. This translates into CASRKTLLGSTVTQHF.

For this clonotype: At one boundary the junction diverges from the germline segment, which might be a read error. The genes are TRBV28 and TRBJ1-4; D is possibly TRBD1 (6 bases). The CDR3 covers 15 residues. Germline CDR1 and CDR2: MDHEN and SYDVKM. This CDR3 is CTSSAPQGADEKLIF. The CDR3 region has the DNA TGTACCAGCAGTGCACCACAGGGTGCCGATGAAAAACTGATTTTT.

This clonotype was counted a few times. This chain uses TRBV4-1 with TRBJ2-1; tentative D call: TRBD2 (6 bases). Deletions cut 4 bases from V and 9 bases from J, with 25 bases between. CDR3 size: 17 residues. Per the germline V gene, CDR1 is MGHRA and CDR2 is YSYEKL. The CDR3 loop reads CASSPRGVAGGHSEQFF. CDR3 DNA: TGCGCCAGCAGCCCCAGAGGGGTGGCTGGAGGGCATAGTGAGCAGTTCTTC.

This clonotype was recorded only once. This may stem from a read error, because a much larger clone lies one nucleotide away. This rearrangement joins TRBV12-3 or TRBV12-4 to TRBJ2-5, with TRBD2 as a possible D gene (6 bases). This CDR3 has 13 amino acids. Between the trimmed V and J ends, which lost 7 bases and 5 bases, there was a span of 14 bases. The CDR3, as DNA: TGTGCCAGCACCCCCATAGGGAGGGAGACCCAGTACTTC. Amino acid sequence: CASTPIGRETQYF.

About this clonotype itself: A much larger clone differs from this one at a single base, so this may be a read error. The V and J genes are TRBV11-2 and TRBJ2-7; D remains unclear. Germline V CDR1 and CDR2: SGHAT, FQNNGV. CDR3 length equals 13 residues. Trimming removed 0 bases at V and 4 bases at J, with 7 bases between. CDR3 in amino acids: CASSLDSRYEQYF. Written as DNA, the CDR3 is TGTGCCAGCAGCTTAGATTCTAGATACGAGCAGTACTTC.

For this clonotype: This likely stems from a read error, as it lies one base from a far larger clone. The V gene is TRBV28, the J gene TRBJ2-5; D unresolved. V lost 7 bases and J 5 bases, leaving 8 bases between the germline ends. This CDR3 is 11 amino acids long. Germline values: CDR1 MDHEN, CDR2 SYDVKM. CDR3 in amino acids: CASNSGETQYF. CDR3 DNA: TGTGCCAGCAATTCGGGCGAGACCCAGTACTTC.

The V gene is TRBV28, the J gene TRBJ2-2; D is tentatively TRBD1 or TRBD2 (6 bases each). The CDR3 spans 13 residues. Germline-derived CDR1 and CDR2 are MDHEN and SYDVKM. V lost 11 bases and J 7 bases, leaving 17 bases between the germline ends. DNA of the CDR3: TGTGCCTCGAGAGGAGGGGGTGTCGGGGAGCTGTTTTTT. This encodes CASRGGGVGELFF.

Concerning this clonotype itself: The junction departs from germline at one end; a sequencing error may be responsible. The chain carries TRBV4-3 and TRBJ2-2; D is undetermined. The CDR3 spans 15 residues. The V gene's germline CDR1 is LGHNA and CDR2 YSLEER. CDR3 region: CTSSQGQRGTGELFF. CDR3 nucleotide sequence: TGCACCAGCAGCCAAGGTCAGCGTGGCACCGGTGAGCTGTTTTTT.

This chain's CDR3 is CAIGRGTTNNEQFF. In nucleotides, the CDR3 is TGCGCCATCGGCCGAGGTACCACAAACAATGAGCAGTTCTTC. This chain uses TRBV4-3 with TRBJ2-1, with D uncertain. The CDR3 totals 14 residues. Between the trimmed V and J ends, which lost 10 bases and 5 bases, there was a span of 18 bases. Germline CDR1 and CDR2: LGHNA and YSLEER.

Concerning this clonotype itself: One junction end does not reproduce the germline sequence, and a read error may be involved. J is TRBJ2-7 and V is TRBV5-1; a weak D match, TRBD2 (5 bases). Germline V CDR1 and CDR2: SGHRS, YFSETQ. The CDR3 loop spans 15 amino acids. The DNA of the CDR3 is TGTGCCAGTAGCCCAGAGCCGGAGGTAGACTACGAGCAGTACTTC. This gives the protein CASSPEPEVDYEQYF. The whole variable domain, filled in from reference TRBV5-1 and TRBJ2-7, reads KAGVTQTPRYLIKTRGQQVTLSCSPISGHRSVSWYQQTPGQGLQFLFEYFSETQRNKGNFPGRFSGRQFSNSRSEMNVSTLELGDSALYLCASSPEPEVDYEQYFGPGTRLTVT.

The rearrangement links TRBV11-3 to TRBJ2-3; D possibly matches TRBD1 or TRBD2 (5 bases each). Trimming shortened V by 9 bases and J by 3 bases, and 19 bases separated the two germline ends. This CDR3 is 15 amino acids long. Germline V gene lookup returns CDR1 SGHNT and CDR2 YENEEA. CDR3 nucleotide sequence: TGTGCCAGGAGCCACGGGACGGGCGGGACAGATACGCAGTATTTT. It specifies CARSHGTGGTDTQYF.

The gene calls are TRBV4-1 and TRBJ2-3; 7 nucleotides match TRBD1. Germline assignment: CDR1 MGHRA and CDR2 YSYEKL. The J segment lost 1 base and the V segment lost 2 bases, leaving 6 bases of the junction unmatched. This CDR3 comprises 16 residues. Written as DNA, the CDR3 is TGCGCCAGCAGCCAATTGCCGGGACAGCGCACAGATACGCAGTATTTT. Translation gives CASSQLPGQRTDTQYF.

This chain links TRBV28 with TRBJ2-1, with D unclear. Germline values: CDR1 MDHEN, CDR2 SYDVKM. V lost 7 bases to trimming and J lost 3 bases, with 7 bases between them. The CDR3 is 12 residues long. The CDR3 reads CASTTFYNEQFF. The CDR3 DNA is TGTGCCAGCACCACCTTCTACAATGAGCAGTTCTTC.

In its sample, this clonotype was seen many times. V is TRBV4-2 and J is TRBJ2-1; 10 nucleotides line up with TRBD2. Germline CDR1 LGHNA, CDR2 YNFKEQ. Losses at the gene ends were 1 base for V and 7 bases for J; bases not matched to a gene: 10. CDR3 length equals 17 residues. CDR3 sequence (DNA): TGTGCCAGCAGCCAAGTGGGCCTAGCGGGAGTTCGGAATGAGCAGTTCTTC. The encoded protein is CASSQVGLAGVRNEQFF.

This clonotype occurred many times. This chain joins TRBV6-5 and TRBJ2-7; 8 bases map to TRBD2. Unmatched junction bases numbered 4, after V lost 6 bases and J lost 0 bases. Germline V gene lookup returns CDR1 MNHEY and CDR2 SVGAGI. This CDR3 has 14 amino acids. CDR3 amino acids: CASSQTSGSYEQYF. The CDR3 nucleotides read TGTGCCAGCAGCCAAACTAGCGGCTCCTACGAGCAGTACTTC.

This clonotype was seen repeatedly, ten times or more. The chain combines TRBV6-6 with TRBJ1-5; 11 bases match TRBD1. The CDR3 contains 15 residues. V was pared by 7 bases and J by 6 bases, with 8 bases of the junction left unmatched. Germline loops: CDR1 MNHNY, CDR2 SVGAGI (reference sequence). The CDR3 DNA sequence: TGTGCCAGCACCAAAGGACAGGGGGCGGGTCAGCCCCAGCATTTT. Translating gives CASTKGQGAGQPQHF.

Worth noting for this clonotype: The junction shows a germline mismatch at one end, possibly a read error. The chain carries TRBV11-2 and TRBJ2-3, with D hard to call. This CDR3 has 14 residues. The germline V gene has CDR1 SGHAT and CDR2 FQNNGV. The CDR3 coding sequence is TGTGCCATCAGCTCCGGAACGAGCATAGATACGCAGTATTTT. Translated, it gives CAISSGTSIDTQYF.

The V gene is TRBV6-6, the J gene TRBJ2-7; either TRBD1 or TRBD2 may fit D (7 bases each). CDR3 length: 16 amino acids. Per the germline V gene, CDR1 is MNHNY and CDR2 is SVGAGI (reference sequence). V dropped 2 bases and J dropped 11 bases, with 25 bases sitting between them. The DNA of the CDR3 is TGTGCCAGCAGTTACGAGGGGGCGGGGCTAGCGGAGGGCAAGTACTTC. Translating it yields CASSYEGAGLAEGKYF.

The sample holds one count of this clonotype. This may be a read error, as it is one base from a much larger clone. The chain has TRBV4-1 and TRBJ2-7; D may be TRBD1 (5 bases). This CDR3 has 14 residues. V lost 1 base and J 5 bases, leaving 12 bases between the germline ends. From germline, CDR1 is MGHRA and CDR2 YSYEKL. In DNA form, the CDR3 reads TGCGCCAGCAGCCAAGTCCTAGGGGTGGACGAGCAGTACTTC. This translates into CASSQVLGVDEQYF.

The chain combines TRBV12-3 or TRBV12-4 with TRBJ2-5; D assignment may be TRBD1 or TRBD2 (5 bases each). Trimming cost V 8 bases and J 7 bases, with 20 bases left between them. CDR3 size: 14 residues. The CDR3 reads CASLPAPSGGTQYF. CDR3 coding DNA: TGTGCCAGCCTTCCGGCTCCTAGTGGGGGGACCCAGTACTTC.

The sample holds many counts of this clonotype. This chain links TRBV4-1 with TRBJ2-1; TRBD1 matches at 10 bases. CDR3 size: 11 residues. The ends lost 9 bases at V and 9 bases at J; junction bases unmatched: 2. CDR1 and CDR2 from the germline V gene are MGHRA and YSYEKL. CDR3 amino acids: CASRQGAEQFF. The DNA of the CDR3 is TGCGCCAGTCGACAGGGGGCTGAGCAGTTCTTC.

This clonotype was found once. It is likely a read error, because the conserved phenylalanine at the end of the CDR3 is missing. V usage is TRBV6-1 and J usage is TRBJ1-1; D unclear. Germline V gene sequence: CDR1 MNHNS, CDR2 SASEGT. The CDR3 spans 13 residues. The CDR3 DNA is TGTGCCAGTAGTGACCACAGAGACACTGAAGCTTTCTCT. The encoded protein is CASSDHRDTEAFS.

As regards this clonotype: Its ends do not fully match the called genes, so a read error is possible. This sequence joins TRBV4-2 and TRBJ1-2; D is unclear. Per the germline V gene, CDR1 is LGHNA and CDR2 is YNFKEQ. The CDR3 totals 12 residues. This CDR3 is CTSSLESSGYTF. CDR3 in DNA: TGTACCAGCAGCCTAGAATCAAGCGGCTACACCTTC.

Concerning this clonotype itself: A read error may account for a junction end that differs from germline. This chain uses TRBV10-2 with TRBJ2-5; possibly TRBD2 for D (6 bases). The CDR3 spans 13 residues. Per germline, CDR1 WSHSY and CDR2 SAAADI. The CDR3 spells CSSSYDGGETQYF. Here the CDR3 DNA reads TGCTCCAGCAGCTATGACGGGGGTGAGACCCAGTACTTC.

As concerns this clonotype: A read error may explain this, as a much larger clone is one base away. The rearrangement joins TRBV4-2 to TRBJ2-7; 10 nucleotides align to TRBD2. The last part of the DNA fits TRBJ2-1 better; the J call may be wrong. The CDR3 has 16 amino acids. Germline CDR1 LGHNA, CDR2 YNFKEQ. The CDR3 is CASSQDQGLASYEQFF. The CDR3 region has the DNA TGTGCCAGCAGCCAAGATCAGGGACTAGCGAGCTACGAGCAGTTCTTC.

A remark on this clonotype: No conserved phenylalanine or tryptophan ends this CDR3, so it is likely a read error. The V call is TRBV30, the J call TRBJ1-2; possible D gene TRBD1, 5 bases. Trimming left V 5 bases short and J 4 bases short, with 14 bases between. The germline gives CDR1 GTSNPN, CDR2 SVGIG (reference sequence). The CDR3 sequence is 13 residues long. The CDR3, as DNA: TGTGCCTGGCAGTCCGGGGGGAGCTATGGCTACACCTCC. Its translation is CAWQSGGSYGYTS.

This clonotype was observed a single time. A much larger clone differs by one base, so this may be a read error. This chain connects TRBV10-3 to TRBJ2-3; unclear D gene. Germline values: CDR1 ENHRY, CDR2 SYGVKD. The V and J ends lost 5 bases and 1 base respectively, with 4 bases between them. The CDR3 consists of 12 residues. Written as DNA, the CDR3 is TGTGCCATCAGTCTTGGCACAGATACGCAGTATTTT. It codes for CAISLGTDTQYF.

This clonotype was observed a single time. A read error may account for a junction end that differs from germline. The J gene is TRBJ2-7, the V gene TRBV6-1; D is ambiguous. Germline assignment: CDR1 MNHNS and CDR2 SASEGT. The CDR3 covers 12 residues. The CDR3 region has the DNA TGTGCCAGCAGTGATGTGGGCCTCGAGCACTACTTC. As protein: CASSDVGLEHYF.